This T cell receptor (beta chain) comes out of a study of blood T cell repertoires in COVID-19. Study-level background: Sample material is recorded as cDNA or gDNA derived from T cells, B-cell-depleted T cells, or PBMCs.

Some clones are missing from TCRdb's copy, which holds only in-frame ones; the method was immunoSEQ multiplex PCR. The sample shows 200,000 to 250,000 clones, about 83% of them seen only once. Specimen: peripheral blood. The sequence was obtained from a woman aged 25 to 39 with COVID-19, enrolled during active disease.

CDR3 protein: CASSFSGYDLGQPQHF. The DNA for the CDR3 is TGTGCCAGCAGTTTTTCAGGGTACGACTTGGGTCAGCCCCAGCATTTT. J is TRBJ1-5 and V is TRBV27; the D gene is possibly TRBD1 (5 bases). CDR3 length: 16 residues. Trimming removed 3 bases at V and 6 bases at J, with 18 bases between. CDR1 MNHEY and CDR2 SMNVEV come from the germline V gene (reference sequence).